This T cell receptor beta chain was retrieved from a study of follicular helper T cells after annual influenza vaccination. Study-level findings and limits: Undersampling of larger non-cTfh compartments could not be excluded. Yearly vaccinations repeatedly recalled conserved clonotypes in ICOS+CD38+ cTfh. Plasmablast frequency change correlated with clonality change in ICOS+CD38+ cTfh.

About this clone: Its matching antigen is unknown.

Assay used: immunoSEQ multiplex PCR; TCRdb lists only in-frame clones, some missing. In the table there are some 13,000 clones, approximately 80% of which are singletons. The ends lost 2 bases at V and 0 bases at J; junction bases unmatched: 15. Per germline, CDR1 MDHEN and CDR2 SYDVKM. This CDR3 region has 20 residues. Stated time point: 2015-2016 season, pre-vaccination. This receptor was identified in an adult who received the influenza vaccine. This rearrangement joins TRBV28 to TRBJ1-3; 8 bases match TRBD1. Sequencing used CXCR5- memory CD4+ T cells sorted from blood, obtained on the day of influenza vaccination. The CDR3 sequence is CASSLHRTGYRGSSGNTIYF. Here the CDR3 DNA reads TGTGCCAGCAGTTTACACCGGACAGGGTATAGGGGATCCTCTGGAAACACCATATATTTT.